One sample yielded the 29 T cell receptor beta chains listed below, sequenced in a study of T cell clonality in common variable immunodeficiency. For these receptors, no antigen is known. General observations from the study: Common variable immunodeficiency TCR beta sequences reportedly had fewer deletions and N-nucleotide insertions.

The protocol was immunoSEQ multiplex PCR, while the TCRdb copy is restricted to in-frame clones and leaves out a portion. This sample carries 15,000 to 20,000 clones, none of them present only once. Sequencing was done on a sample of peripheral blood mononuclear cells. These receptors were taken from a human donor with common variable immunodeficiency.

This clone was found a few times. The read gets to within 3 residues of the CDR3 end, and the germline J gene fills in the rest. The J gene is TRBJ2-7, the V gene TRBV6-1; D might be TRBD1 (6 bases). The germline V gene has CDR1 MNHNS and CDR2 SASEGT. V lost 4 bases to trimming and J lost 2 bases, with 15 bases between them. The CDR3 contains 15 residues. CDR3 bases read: TGTGCCAGCAGTGCGAGTTCAGGGGCCCCCTACGAG. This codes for CASSASSGAPYE. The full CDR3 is CASSASSGAPYEQYF.

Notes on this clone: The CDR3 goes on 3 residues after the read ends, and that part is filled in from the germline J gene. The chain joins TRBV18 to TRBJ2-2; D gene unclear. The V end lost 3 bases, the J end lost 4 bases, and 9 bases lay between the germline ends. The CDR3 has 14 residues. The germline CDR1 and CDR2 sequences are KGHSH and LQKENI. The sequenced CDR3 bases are TGTGCCAGCTCACCTGGGCGAGCCACCGGGGAG. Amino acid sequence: CASSPGRATGE. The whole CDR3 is CASSPGRATGELFF.

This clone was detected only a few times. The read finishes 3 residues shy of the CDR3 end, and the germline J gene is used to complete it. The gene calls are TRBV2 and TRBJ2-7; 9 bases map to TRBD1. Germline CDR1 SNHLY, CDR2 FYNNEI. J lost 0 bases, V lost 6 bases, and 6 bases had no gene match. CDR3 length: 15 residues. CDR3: CASRTTGGSSYEQYF. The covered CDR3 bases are TGTGCCAGCAGAACGACAGGGGGTAGCTCCTACGAG.

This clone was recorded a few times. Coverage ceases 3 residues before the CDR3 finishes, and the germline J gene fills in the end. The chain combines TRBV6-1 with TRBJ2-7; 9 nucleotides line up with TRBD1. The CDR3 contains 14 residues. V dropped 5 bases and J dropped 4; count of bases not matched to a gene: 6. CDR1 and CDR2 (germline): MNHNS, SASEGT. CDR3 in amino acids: CASSQDRGVYEQYF. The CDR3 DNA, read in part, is TGTGCCAGCAGTCAAGACAGGGGGGTATACGAG.

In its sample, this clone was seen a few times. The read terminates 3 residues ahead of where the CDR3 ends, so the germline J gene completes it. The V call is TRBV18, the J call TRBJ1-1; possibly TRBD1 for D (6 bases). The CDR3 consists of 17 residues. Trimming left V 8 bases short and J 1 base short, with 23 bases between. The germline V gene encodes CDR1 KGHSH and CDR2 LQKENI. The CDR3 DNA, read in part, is TGTGCCAGCCCGCAAGTCTCAGGGGTGGTTGCGAACACTGAA. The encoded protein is CASPQVSGVVANTE. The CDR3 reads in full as CASPQVSGVVANTEAFF.

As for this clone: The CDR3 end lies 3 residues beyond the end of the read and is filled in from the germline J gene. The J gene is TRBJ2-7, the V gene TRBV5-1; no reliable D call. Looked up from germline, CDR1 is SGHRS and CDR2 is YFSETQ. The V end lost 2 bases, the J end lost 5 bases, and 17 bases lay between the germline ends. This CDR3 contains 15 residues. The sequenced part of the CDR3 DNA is TGCGCCAGCAGCTTCTCTCTCCTGATGGGCAACGAG. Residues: CASSFSLLMGNE. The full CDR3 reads CASSFSLLMGNEQYF.

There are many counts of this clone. CDR3 in amino acids: CSAGLAGAKNIQYF. The sequenced CDR3 bases are TGCAGTGCCGGACTAGCGGGAGCCAAAAACATT. V usage is TRBV20-1 and J usage is TRBJ2-4, with 11 nucleotides matching TRBD2. The read stops 3 residues short of the end of the CDR3; the missing end is completed from the germline J gene. The V segment lost 6 bases and the J segment 0 bases; nucleotides outside the gene matches: 1. Germline lookup yields CDR1 DFQATT and CDR2 SNEGSKA (reference sequence). This CDR3 region has 14 residues.

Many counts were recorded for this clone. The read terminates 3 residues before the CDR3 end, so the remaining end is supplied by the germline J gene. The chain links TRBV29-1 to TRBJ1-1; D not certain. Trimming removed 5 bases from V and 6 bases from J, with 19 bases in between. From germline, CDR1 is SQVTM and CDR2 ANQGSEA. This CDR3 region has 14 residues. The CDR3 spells CSVLGWAGRSEAFF. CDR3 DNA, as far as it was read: TGCAGCGTTTTGGGCTGGGCAGGTCGATCTGAA. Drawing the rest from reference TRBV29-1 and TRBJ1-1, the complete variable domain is SAVISQKPSRDICQRGTSLTIQCQVDSQVTMMFWYRQQPGQSLTLIATANQGSEATYESGFVIDKFPISRPNLTFSTLTVSNMSPEDSSIYLCSVLGWAGRSEAFFGQGTRLTVV.

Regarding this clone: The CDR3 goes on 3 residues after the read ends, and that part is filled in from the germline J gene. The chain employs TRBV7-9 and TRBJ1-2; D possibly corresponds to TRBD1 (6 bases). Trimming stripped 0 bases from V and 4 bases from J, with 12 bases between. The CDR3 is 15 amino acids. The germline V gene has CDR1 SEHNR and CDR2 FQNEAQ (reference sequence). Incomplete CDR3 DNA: TGTGCCAGCAGCTTAGCGCAAGGGGGTGGCTATGGC. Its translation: CASSLAQGGGYG. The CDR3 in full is CASSLAQGGGYGYTF.

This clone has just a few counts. The CDR3 protein is CASTSRVASSYEQYF. CDR3 bases read: TGTGCCAGCACTTCCCGGGTAGCGAGCTCCTACGAG. The chain uses TRBV6-8 and TRBJ2-7, with a tentative D call TRBD2 (5 bases). The read ends 3 residues shy of where the CDR3 ends; the end is completed using the germline J gene. The germline V gene encodes CDR1 MNHGY and CDR2 SAAAGT. The CDR3 extends over 15 amino acids. With 7 bases removed from V and 0 bases from J, the gap between germline ends came to 16 bases.

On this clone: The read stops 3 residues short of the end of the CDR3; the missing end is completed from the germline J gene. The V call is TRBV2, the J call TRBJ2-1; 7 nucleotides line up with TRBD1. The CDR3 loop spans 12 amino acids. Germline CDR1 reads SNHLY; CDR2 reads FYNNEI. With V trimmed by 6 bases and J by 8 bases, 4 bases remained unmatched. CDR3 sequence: CASRGQGDEQFF. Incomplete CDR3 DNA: TGTGCCAGCAGGGGGCAGGGGGATGAG.

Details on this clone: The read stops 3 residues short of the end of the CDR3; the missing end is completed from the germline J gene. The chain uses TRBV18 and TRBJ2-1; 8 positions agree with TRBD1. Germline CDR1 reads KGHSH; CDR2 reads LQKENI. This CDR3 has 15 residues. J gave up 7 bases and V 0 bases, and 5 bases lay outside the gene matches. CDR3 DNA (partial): TGTGCCAGCTCACCACCGGACAGGGTTGGTAATGAG. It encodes CASSPPDRVGNE. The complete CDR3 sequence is CASSPPDRVGNEQFF.

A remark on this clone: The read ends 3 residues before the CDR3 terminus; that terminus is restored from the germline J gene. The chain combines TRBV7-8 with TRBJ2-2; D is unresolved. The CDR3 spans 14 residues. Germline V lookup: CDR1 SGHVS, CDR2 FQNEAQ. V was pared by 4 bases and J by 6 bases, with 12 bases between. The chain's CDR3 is CASSYSGGSGELFF. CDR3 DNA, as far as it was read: TGTGCCAGCAGCTACTCGGGTGGGTCCGGGGAG.

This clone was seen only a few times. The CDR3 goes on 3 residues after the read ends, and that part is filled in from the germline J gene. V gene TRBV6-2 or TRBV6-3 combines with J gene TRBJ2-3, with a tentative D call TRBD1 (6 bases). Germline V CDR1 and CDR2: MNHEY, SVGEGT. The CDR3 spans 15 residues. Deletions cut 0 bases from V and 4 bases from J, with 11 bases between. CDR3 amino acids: CASSYSVRGSDTQYF. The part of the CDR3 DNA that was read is TGTGCCAGCAGTTACTCGGTCAGGGGCTCAGATACG.

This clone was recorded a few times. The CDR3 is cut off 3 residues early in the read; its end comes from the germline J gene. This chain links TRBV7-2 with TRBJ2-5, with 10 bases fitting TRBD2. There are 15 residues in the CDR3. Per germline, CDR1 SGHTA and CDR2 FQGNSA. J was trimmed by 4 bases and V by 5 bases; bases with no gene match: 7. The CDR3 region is CASSSASGGLETQYF. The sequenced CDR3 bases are TGTGCCAGCAGCAGCGCTAGCGGGGGATTAGAGACC.

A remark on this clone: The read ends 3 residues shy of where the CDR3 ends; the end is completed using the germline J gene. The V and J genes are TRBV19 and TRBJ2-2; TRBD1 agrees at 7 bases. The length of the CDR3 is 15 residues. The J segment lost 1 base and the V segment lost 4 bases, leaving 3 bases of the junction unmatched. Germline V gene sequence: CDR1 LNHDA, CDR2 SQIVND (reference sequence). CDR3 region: CASSRTGQNTGELFF. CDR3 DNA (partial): TGTGCCAGTAGTAGGACAGGCCAGAACACCGGGGAG.

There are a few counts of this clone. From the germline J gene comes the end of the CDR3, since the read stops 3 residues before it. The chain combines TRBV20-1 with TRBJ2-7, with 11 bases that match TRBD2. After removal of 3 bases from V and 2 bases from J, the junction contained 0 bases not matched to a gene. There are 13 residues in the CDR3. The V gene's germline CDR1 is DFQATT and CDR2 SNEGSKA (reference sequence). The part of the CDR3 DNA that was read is TGCAGTGCTAGGGGACTAGCGGCCTACGAG. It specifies CSARGLAAYE. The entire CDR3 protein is CSARGLAAYEQYF.

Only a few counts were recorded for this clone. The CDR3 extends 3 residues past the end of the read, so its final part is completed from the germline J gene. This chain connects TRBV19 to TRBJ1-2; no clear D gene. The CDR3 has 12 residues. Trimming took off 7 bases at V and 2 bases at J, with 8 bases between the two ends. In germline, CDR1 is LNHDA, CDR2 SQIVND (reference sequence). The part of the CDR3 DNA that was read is TGTGCCAGTAATGCGGAGAACTATGGC. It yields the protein CASNAENYG. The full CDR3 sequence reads CASNAENYGYTF.

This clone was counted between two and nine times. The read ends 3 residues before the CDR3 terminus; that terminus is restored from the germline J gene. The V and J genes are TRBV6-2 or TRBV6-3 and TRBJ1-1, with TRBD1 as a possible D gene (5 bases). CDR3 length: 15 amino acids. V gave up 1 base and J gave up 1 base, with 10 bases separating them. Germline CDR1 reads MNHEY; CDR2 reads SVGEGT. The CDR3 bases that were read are TGTGCCAGCAGTTACTGGACAATAGGGAACACTGAA. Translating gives CASSYWTIGNTE. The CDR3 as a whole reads CASSYWTIGNTEAFF.

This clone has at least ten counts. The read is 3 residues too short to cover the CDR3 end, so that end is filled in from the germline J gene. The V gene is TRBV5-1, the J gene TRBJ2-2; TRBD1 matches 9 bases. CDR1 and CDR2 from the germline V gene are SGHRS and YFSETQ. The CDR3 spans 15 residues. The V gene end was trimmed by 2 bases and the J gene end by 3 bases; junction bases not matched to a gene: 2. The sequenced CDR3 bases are TGCGCCAGCAGCTTCCGGACAGGGGACACCGGGGAG. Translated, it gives CASSFRTGDTGE. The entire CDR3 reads CASSFRTGDTGELFF.

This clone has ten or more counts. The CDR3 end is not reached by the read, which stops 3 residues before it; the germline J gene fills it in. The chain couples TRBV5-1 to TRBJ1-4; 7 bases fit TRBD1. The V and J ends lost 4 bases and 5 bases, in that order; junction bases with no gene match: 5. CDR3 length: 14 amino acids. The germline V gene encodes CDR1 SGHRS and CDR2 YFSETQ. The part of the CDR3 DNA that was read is TGCGCCAGCAGCCCAGGACAGGTGAATGAAAAA. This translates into CASSPGQVNEK. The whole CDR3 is CASSPGQVNEKLFF.

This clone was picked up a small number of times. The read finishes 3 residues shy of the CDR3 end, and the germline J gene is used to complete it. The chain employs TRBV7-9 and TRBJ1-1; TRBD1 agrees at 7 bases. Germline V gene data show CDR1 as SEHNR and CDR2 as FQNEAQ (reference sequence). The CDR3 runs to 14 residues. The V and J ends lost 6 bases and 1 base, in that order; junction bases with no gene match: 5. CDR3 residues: CASRETGANTEAFF. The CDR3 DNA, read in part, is TGTGCCAGCAGGGAAACAGGGGCGAACACTGAA. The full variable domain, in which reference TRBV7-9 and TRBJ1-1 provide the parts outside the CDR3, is DTGVSQNPRHKITKRGQNVTFRCDPISEHNRLYWYRQTLGQGPEFLTYFQNEAQLEKSRLLSDRFSAERPKGSFSTLEIQRTEQGDSAMYLCASRETGANTEAFFGQGTRLTVV.

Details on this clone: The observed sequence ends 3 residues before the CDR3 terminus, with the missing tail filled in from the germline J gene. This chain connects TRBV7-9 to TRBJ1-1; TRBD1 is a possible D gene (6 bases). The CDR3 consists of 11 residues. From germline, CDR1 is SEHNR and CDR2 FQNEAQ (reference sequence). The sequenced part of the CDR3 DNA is TGTGCCAGCAGCTTAGGACAGGTC. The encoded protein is CASSLGQV. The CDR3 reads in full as CASSLGQVAFF. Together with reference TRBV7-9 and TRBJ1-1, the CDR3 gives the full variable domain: DTGVSQNPRHKITKRGQNVTFRCDPISEHNRLYWYRQTLGQGPEFLTYFQNEAQLEKSRLLSDRFSAERPKGSFSTLEIQRTEQGDSAMYLCASSLGQVAFFGQGTRLTVV.

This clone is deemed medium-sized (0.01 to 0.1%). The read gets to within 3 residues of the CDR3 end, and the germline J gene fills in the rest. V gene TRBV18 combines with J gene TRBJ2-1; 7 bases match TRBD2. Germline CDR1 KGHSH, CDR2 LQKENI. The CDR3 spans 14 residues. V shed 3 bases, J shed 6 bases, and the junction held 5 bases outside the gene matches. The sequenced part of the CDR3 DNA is TGTGCCAGCTCACCGCCGTGGGGGGGCAATGAG. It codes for CASSPPWGGNE. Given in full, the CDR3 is CASSPPWGGNEQFF.

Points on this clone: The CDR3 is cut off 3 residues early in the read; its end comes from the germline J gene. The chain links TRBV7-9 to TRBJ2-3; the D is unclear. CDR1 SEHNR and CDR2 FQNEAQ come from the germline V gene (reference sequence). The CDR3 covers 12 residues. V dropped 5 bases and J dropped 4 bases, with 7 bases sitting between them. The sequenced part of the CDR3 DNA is TGTGCCAGCAGCCGTACGGCAGATACG. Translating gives CASSRTADT. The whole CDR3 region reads CASSRTADTQYF.

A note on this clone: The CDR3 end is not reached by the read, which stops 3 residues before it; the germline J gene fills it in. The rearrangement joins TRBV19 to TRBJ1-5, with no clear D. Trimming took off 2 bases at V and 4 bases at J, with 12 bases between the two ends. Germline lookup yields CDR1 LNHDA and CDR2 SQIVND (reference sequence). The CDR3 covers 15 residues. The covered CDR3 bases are TGTGCCAGTAGTATACGATCCGGGTTTAATCAGCCC. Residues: CASSIRSGFNQP. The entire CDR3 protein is CASSIRSGFNQPQHF.

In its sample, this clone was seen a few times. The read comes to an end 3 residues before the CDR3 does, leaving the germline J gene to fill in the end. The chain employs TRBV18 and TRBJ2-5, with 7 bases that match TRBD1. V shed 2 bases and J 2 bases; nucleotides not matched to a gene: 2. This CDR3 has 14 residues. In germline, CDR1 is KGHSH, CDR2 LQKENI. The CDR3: CASSPTGVQETQYF. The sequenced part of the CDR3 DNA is TGTGCCAGCTCACCAACAGGGGTTCAAGAGACC.

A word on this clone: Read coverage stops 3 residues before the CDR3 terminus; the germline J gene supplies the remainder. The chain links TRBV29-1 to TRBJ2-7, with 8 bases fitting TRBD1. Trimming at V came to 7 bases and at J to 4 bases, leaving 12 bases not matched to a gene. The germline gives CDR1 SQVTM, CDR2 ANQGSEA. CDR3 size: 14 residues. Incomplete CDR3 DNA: TGCAGCGCCCTGGGAGGCCGGACAGGGTACGAG. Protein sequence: CSALGGRTGYE. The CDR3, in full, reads CSALGGRTGYEQYF.

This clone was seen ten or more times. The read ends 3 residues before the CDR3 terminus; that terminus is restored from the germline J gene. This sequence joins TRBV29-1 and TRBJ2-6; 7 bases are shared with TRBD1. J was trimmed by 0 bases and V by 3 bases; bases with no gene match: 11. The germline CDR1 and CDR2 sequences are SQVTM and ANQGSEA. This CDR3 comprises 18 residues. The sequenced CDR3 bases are TGCAGCGTTGAGGCCGCTAGACAGGGACCCTCTGGGGCCAACGTC. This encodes CSVEAARQGPSGANV. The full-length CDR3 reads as CSVEAARQGPSGANVLTF.